This record looks at one T cell receptor beta chain sequence and its context. There are 17 residues in the CDR3. Germline CDR1 and CDR2: SGHTA and FQGNSA. Trimming cost V 1 base and J 0 bases; bases outside gene matches: 4. Time point specified: late/post reinfection, 12 to 24 weeks after detection. No in vitro expansion preceded TCR sequencing of the sorted cells. This entry comes from a study of memory CD8 T cells in hepatitis C reinfection. The table came from immunoSEQ multiplex PCR; TCRdb's copy has only in-frame clones and leaves some out. The repertoire holds 250 to 300 clones, with around three quarters as singletons.

The sample consisted of HCV tetramer-positive CD8+ T cells sorted from blood. V usage is TRBV7-2 and J usage is TRBJ2-5, with 11 bases lining up with TRBD2. This TCR derives from a man aged 18 to 29 with hepatitis C virus infection. The CDR3 DNA follows: TGTGCCAGCAGCTTAGTATCTAGCGGGGGGTACCAAGAGACCCAGTACTTC. Translating it yields CASSLVSSGGYQETQYF.